This passage covers 13 T cell receptor beta chains from one sample sequenced in a study of graft-versus-host responses after intestinal transplantation. No cognate antigen is known for these TCRs. Using immunoSEQ multiplex PCR, the repertoire was profiled, and TCRdb retains in-frame clones only, with some absent. The repertoire includes approximately 89,000 clones, roughly nine tenths of them detected once, and more than 0.15% sits in the top ten. The sample here was unstimulated CD4+ T cells sorted from spleen or lymph node cells, taken before intestinal transplant. These receptors all stem from a human donor who received an intestinal transplant.

Notes on this clone: Other DNA sequences from this sample encode an identical CDR3 as well. The chain employs TRBV2 and TRBJ2-5; D is ambiguous. The germline V gene has CDR1 SNHLY and CDR2 FYNNEI. CDR3 length: 10 amino acids. Between the trimmed V and J ends, which lost 6 bases and 4 bases, there was a span of 3 bases. CDR3: CASSLETQYF. Written as DNA, the CDR3 is TGTGCCAGCAGCTTAGAGACCCAGTACTTC.

The DNA of the CDR3 is TGCGCCAGCAGCTCCGGGGGACTAGCGGGAGGTGGTACAGATACGCAGTATTTT. As protein: CASSSGGLAGGGTDTQYF. The genes are TRBV5-1 and TRBJ2-3, with 15 bases aligning to TRBD2. The CDR3 has 18 amino acids. V shed 3 bases and J 3 bases; nucleotides not matched to a gene: 8. CDR1 and CDR2 from the germline V gene are SGHRS and YFSETQ.

The chain couples TRBV28 to TRBJ2-1, with D tentatively TRBD2 (5 bases). The germline gives CDR1 MDHEN, CDR2 SYDVKM. With 6 bases removed from V and 8 bases from J, the gap between germline ends came to 17 bases. The CDR3 covers 14 residues. The CDR3 spells CASSPILGVYEQFF. CDR3 DNA: TGTGCCAGCAGCCCAATCCTCGGGGTCTATGAGCAGTTCTTC.

The chain recombines TRBV29-1 with TRBJ2-1; 14 nucleotides agree with TRBD2. J lost 7 bases, V lost 7 bases, and 3 bases had no gene match. The germline CDR1 and CDR2 sequences are SQVTM and ANQGSEA. The CDR3 spans 13 residues. The chain's CDR3 is CSGGLAGVNEQFF. The CDR3, as DNA: TGCAGCGGGGGACTAGCGGGAGTTAATGAGCAGTTCTTC.

The V call is TRBV6-6, the J call TRBJ2-2, with 8 bases matching TRBD2. V gave up 5 bases and J gave up 5 bases; unmatched junction bases: 10. Germline CDR1 is MNHNY and CDR2 is SVGAGI (reference sequence). The CDR3 loop spans 16 amino acids. The CDR3 loop is CASSRPGLVATGELFF. The CDR3, as DNA: TGTGCCAGCAGTCGTCCGGGACTAGTTGCGACCGGGGAGCTGTTTTTT.

V and J are TRBV6-1 and TRBJ1-5; 9 bases match TRBD1. The CDR3 is 16 residues long. Germline V gene data show CDR1 as MNHNS and CDR2 as SASEGT. The ends lost 4 bases at V and 3 bases at J; junction bases unmatched: 7. CDR3 in amino acids: CASSVTGGSLNQPQHF. The CDR3 nucleotides are TGTGCCAGCAGTGTCACAGGGGGCAGCCTCAATCAGCCCCAGCATTTT.

This chain uses TRBV10-3 with TRBJ2-3, with D hard to call. With 6 bases removed from V and 0 bases from J, the gap between germline ends came to 4 bases. The germline gives CDR1 ENHRY, CDR2 SYGVKD. This CDR3 spans 12 amino acids. In DNA, the CDR3 is TGTGCCATCAGAGCTAGCACAGATACGCAGTATTTT. Amino acids: CAIRASTDTQYF.

The chain couples TRBV9 to TRBJ1-2; maybe TRBD1 (6 bases). The CDR3 has 16 amino acids. Per the germline V gene, CDR1 is SGDLS and CDR2 is YYNGEE. V lost 3 bases, J lost 10 bases, and 25 bases lay in between. CDR3 nucleotide sequence: TGTGCCAGCAGCGCCGCCCTCTATAGGGGGGGCCGTGACTACACCTTC. This translates into CASSAALYRGGRDYTF.

The chain joins TRBV29-1 to TRBJ2-1; D gene uncertain. Germline values: CDR1 SQVTM, CDR2 ANQGSEA. CDR3 length equals 10 residues. The V gene lost 7 bases and the J gene lost 5 bases, with 6 bases spanning the gap. The CDR3 bases are TGCAGCGGACAAGACAATGAGCAGTTCTTC. Its protein is CSGQDNEQFF.

The V and J genes are TRBV6-6 and TRBJ1-4, with a possible D match to TRBD1 (6 bases). Germline CDR1 and CDR2: MNHNY and SVGAGI (reference sequence). This CDR3 has 14 amino acids. Trimming cost V 8 bases and J 8 bases, with 18 bases left between them. This CDR3 is CASGTGLEKEKLFF. CDR3 sequence (DNA): TGTGCCAGCGGCACAGGGTTGGAGAAGGAAAAACTGTTTTTT.

In its sample, this clone was seen once. V usage is TRBV7-9 and J usage is TRBJ2-5; perhaps TRBD1 as D (5 bases). The ends were cut back, 1 base at V and 5 bases at J, with 11 bases in the middle. Germline lookup yields CDR1 SEHNR and CDR2 FQNEAQ (reference sequence). The CDR3 loop spans 14 amino acids. The CDR3 DNA reads as TGTGCCAGCAGCTTAGGGGTCGCAGGGGAGACCCAGTACTTC. As protein: CASSLGVAGETQYF.

The CDR3 sequence: CASSLRGLGYGYTF. DNA of the CDR3: TGTGCCAGCAGCTTGAGAGGGCTAGGCTATGGCTACACCTTC. The chain joins TRBV5-6 to TRBJ1-2; D unresolved. Trimming shortened V by 1 base and J by 4 bases, and 11 bases separated the two germline ends. The CDR3 length is 14 residues. CDR1 is SGHDT, CDR2 YYEEEE, per germline.

V gene TRBV7-2 combines with J gene TRBJ2-1; 13 bases agree with TRBD2. This CDR3 has 15 amino acids. Germline trimming cut 6 bases from V and 7 bases from J; bases unmatched to any gene: 6. Germline V gives CDR1 SGHTA, CDR2 FQGNSA. The CDR3 is CASSPGLAGWNEQFF. The CDR3 nucleotides are TGTGCCAGCAGTCCGGGACTAGCGGGGTGGAATGAGCAGTTCTTC.